This paragraph reports one T cell receptor beta chain. This sample is drawn from a study of shared clonotypes between healthy human individuals. Measured with immunoSEQ multiplex PCR; TCRdb has only the in-frame clones, and not every one. In the table there are roughly 2.2 million clones, roughly 93% of which are singletons. This TCR was sampled from a man younger than 30 in good health. Some clones in this sample may be carry-over from other donors' samples. The sequenced sample was naive CD4+ T cells from PBMCs. The subset denotes: CD45RA+ positively selected.

CDR3 bases: TGCGCCAGCAGCCAAGATGGCCCTTCCTACAATGAGCAGTTCTTC. Translation: CASSQDGPSYNEQFF. This chain joins TRBV4-3 and TRBJ2-1, with D hard to call. V lost 0 bases to trimming and J lost 1 base, with 7 bases between them. This CDR3 comprises 15 residues. Per the germline V gene, CDR1 is LGHNA and CDR2 is YSLEER.